The rows below give T cell receptor beta chains drawn from one sample of a study of blood T cell repertoires in COVID-19. Sequenced by immunoSEQ multiplex PCR; TCRdb stores in-frame clones only, minus some. This table has a few hundred thousand clones, around 90% appearing once. The sample consisted of peripheral blood. Every receptor here comes from a man between 18 and 35 years old with active or convalescent COVID-19. Each CDR3 is given with its conserved first and last residue. D genes are given only for firm matches. Not all rows give a size; the values are once, few, many and, for expanded clones, a class.

TRBV3-1/TRBV3-2	TRBD2	NA	16	TRBJ2-1	TGTGCCAGCAGCCAGTTAGCGGGAGTGGTCTACAATGAGCAGTTCTTC	CASSQLAGVVYNEQFF
TRBV13	TRBD2	NA	17	TRBJ2-3	TGTGCCAGCAGCCCACCCCCCAGGACTAGCGGCACAGATACGCAGTATTTT	CASSPPPRTSGTDTQYF
TRBV18	NA	once	14	TRBJ1-2	TGTGCCAGCTCACCACCGGGCTGGAGGGATGGCTACACCTTC	CASSPPGWRDGYTF
TRBV4-3	TRBD1	NA	18	TRBJ2-1	TGCGCCAGCAGCCAAGGGACAGGTCCGATGAGCTCCTACAATGAGCAGTTCTTC	CASSQGTGPMSSYNEQFF
TRBV6-5	NA	NA	14	TRBJ1-1	TGTGCCAGCAGTTACAGGGGGAAGAACACTGAAGCTTTCTTT	CASSYRGKNTEAFF
TRBV10-2	NA	once	14	TRBJ2-7	TGCGCCAGCAGTGGCGGAGGCTATCAGTACGAGCAGTACTTC	CASSGGGYQYEQYF
TRBV18	TRBD1	NA	13	TRBJ2-1	TGTGCCAGCTCCCGGGACAGGGAGAGTGAGCAGTTCTTC	CASSRDRESEQFF
TRBV10-2	TRBD2	NA	14	TRBJ2-7	TGCGCCAGCAGGATGGGACTAGCGGGAGTCGAGCAGTACTTC	CASRMGLAGVEQYF
TRBV7-9	NA	NA	13	TRBJ1-2	TGTGCCAGCAGCCCAGGGAAGAACTATGGCTACACCTTC	CASSPGKNYGYTF
TRBV5-6	TRBD1	few	14	TRBJ1-2	TGTGCCAGCAGTCTAGGGACAGGCGACTATGGCTACACCTTC	CASSLGTGDYGYTF
TRBV5-8	NA	NA	14	TRBJ1-5	TGTGCCAGCAGCTTTGGGGGCCCTCCTCAGCCCCAGCATTTT	CASSFGGPPQPQHF
TRBV6-2/TRBV6-3	TRBD1	NA	17	TRBJ2-7	TGTGCCAGCAGTTATCCCCTTCTGGACAGGGCAGTGGGCGAGCAGTACTTC	CASSYPLLDRAVGEQYF
TRBV2	TRBD2	NA	15	TRBJ2-1	TGTGCCAGCAGGGGAGGGACGGCAGCTTACAATGAGCAGTTCTTC	CASRGGTAAYNEQFF
TRBV4-1	NA	NA	17	TRBJ2-7	TGCGCCAGCAGCCAATCGCTGGCTAGCGGACAGCAGGGCGAGCAGTACTTC	CASSQSLASGQQGEQYF
TRBV7-2	NA	NA	13	TRBJ2-7	TGTGCCAGCAGCACACGTGAATCCTACGAGCAGTACTTC	CASSTRESYEQYF
TRBV4-3	NA	few	14	TRBJ2-7	TGCGCCAGCAGCCAGCAGGCGTTCTCCTACGAGCAGTACTTC	CASSQQAFSYEQYF
TRBV6-6	NA	few	13	TRBJ1-5	TGTGCCAGCTCCCCCCCCGGTAACCAGCCCCAGCATTTT	CASSPPGNQPQHF
TRBV3-1/TRBV3-2	TRBD1	NA	16	TRBJ1-1	TGTGCCAGCAGCCACCAGGGGGGACTCGGTAACACTGAAGCTTTCTTT	CASSHQGGLGNTEAFF
TRBV2	NA	NA	13	TRBJ1-1	TGTGCCAGCAATGTCACACCCAACACTGAAGCTTTCTTT	CASNVTPNTEAFF
TRBV2	TRBD1	NA	15	TRBJ1-6	TGTGCCAGCAGCCACAGGGGGTTTGAGGATTCACCCCTCCACTTT	CASSHRGFEDSPLHF
TRBV7-2	TRBD2	NA	15	TRBJ2-7	TGTGCCAGCAGCTCTCTAGCGGGGGCCTCCTACGAGCAGTACTTC	CASSSLAGASYEQYF
TRBV19	TRBD1	NA	15	TRBJ2-2	TGTGCCAGTAGTTCGACAGGGGGTGTGAAGGGGGAGCTGTTTTTT	CASSSTGGVKGELFF